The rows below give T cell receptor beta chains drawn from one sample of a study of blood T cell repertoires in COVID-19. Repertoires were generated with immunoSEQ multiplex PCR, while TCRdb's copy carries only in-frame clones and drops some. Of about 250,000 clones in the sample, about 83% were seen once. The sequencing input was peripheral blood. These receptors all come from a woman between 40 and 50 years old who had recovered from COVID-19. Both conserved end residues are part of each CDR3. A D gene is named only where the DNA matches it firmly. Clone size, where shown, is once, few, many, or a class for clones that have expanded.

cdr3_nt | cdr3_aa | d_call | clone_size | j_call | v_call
TGTGCCAGCAGCTTATGGGGCGGGGGTCCCCCTGAGGCTTTCTTT | CASSLWGGGPPEAFF | . | . | TRBJ1-1 | TRBV7-9
TGTGCCTGGACGAAGACCGGCGGGGGATCCGGCTACACCTTC | CAWTKTGGGSGYTF | . | . | TRBJ1-2 | TRBV30
TGTGCCAGCAGCAAGGAGGGGTCAGATACGCAGTATTTT | CASSKEGSDTQYF | . | . | TRBJ2-3 | TRBV5-4
TGTGCCAGCAGCCTTAGCGACCCGGGCAGGACTGAAGCTTTCTTT | CASSLSDPGRTEAFF | . | . | TRBJ1-1 | TRBV27
TGTGCCACCAGCAGCCCATCAGACGGGGAGCTGTTTTTT | CATSSPSDGELFF | . | . | TRBJ2-2 | TRBV15
TGCGCCAGCAGCTTGGTACAGACAGATACGCAGTATTTT | CASSLVQTDTQYF | . | . | TRBJ2-3 | TRBV5-1
TGTGCCAGCAGACGACAGGACCGCGCAGATACGCAGTATTTT | CASRRQDRADTQYF | . | . | TRBJ2-3 | TRBV6-5
TGTGCCAGCTACAGGGGGTCTGACCTGTTTTGGCATTTT | CASYRGSDLFWHF | . | . | TRBJ1-5 | TRBV12-1
TGTGCCAGCGGCTACAACGGACTAGCCAAGGGTGAGCAGTTCTTC | CASGYNGLAKGEQFF | TRBD2 | . | TRBJ2-1 | TRBV13
TGTGCCAGCAGTGGGGGGGGCACTAATGAAAAACTGTTTTTT | CASSGGGTNEKLFF | . | once | TRBJ1-4 | TRBV27
TGCAGCGTTGGCCACAGCTCCTACGAGCAGTACTTC | CSVGHSSYEQYF | . | . | TRBJ2-7 | TRBV29-1
TGCGCCAGCAGCTTGGGGGTGACAGGGGCTTCGCCCCAGCATTTT | CASSLGVTGASPQHF | TRBD1 | . | TRBJ1-5 | TRBV5-1
TGTGCCAGTTACCGGACAGAACAAGAGACCCAGTACTTC | CASYRTEQETQYF | . | . | TRBJ2-5 | TRBV6-5
TGTGCCAGCAGACCTGGGGGCGGGGGTGTCTACGAGCAGTACTTC | CASRPGGGGVYEQYF | . | . | TRBJ2-7 | TRBV6-5
TGCGCCAGCAGCCCAACAGGGTACGCCGGGGAGCTGTTTTTT | CASSPTGYAGELFF | . | . | TRBJ2-2 | TRBV5-1
TGTGCCAGCAGTTCCCACATGACTGGGGCCAACGTCCTGACTTTC | CASSSHMTGANVLTF | . | . | TRBJ2-6 | TRBV28